Given below is one T cell receptor (beta chain) in context. Its antigen is currently unknown. Sampled 1 year posttransplant, controls received myeloablative marrow transplants, methotrexate and a calcineurin inhibitor. The sample belongs to a study of T cells after posttransplantation cyclophosphamide. Produced via immunoSEQ multiplex PCR; TCRdb's table is partial and in-frame only. The repertoire consists of tens of thousands of clones, with more than 80% occurring once and the leading ten covering around 8.2%. Study-wide results and caveats: TRB clonality was highly associated with recipient CMV seropositivity and reactivation. TRB overlap between skin or GI tissue T cells and blood was limited. Later post-transplant blood repertoires were often dominated by donor CD8+ memory clones.

Trimming took off 7 bases at V and 0 bases at J, with 19 bases between the two ends. The CDR3 length is 17 residues. The germline V gene has CDR1 LNHDA and CDR2 SQIVND (reference sequence). This chain uses TRBV19 with TRBJ1-5; D gene ambiguous. The sequence came from a female patient aged 50-59 years who received an allogeneic stem cell transplant from an unrelated donor, was CMV-positive, and had chronic GVHD only. The graft donor may be the source of some T cells. Sequenced here: PBMCs, sampled after an allogeneic stem cell transplant with a calcineurin inhibitor and methotrexate. The CDR3 region has the DNA TGTGCCAGTACAACACACGGCGGCCGCGATAGCAATCAGCCCCAGCATTTT. This encodes CASTTHGGRDSNQPQHF.